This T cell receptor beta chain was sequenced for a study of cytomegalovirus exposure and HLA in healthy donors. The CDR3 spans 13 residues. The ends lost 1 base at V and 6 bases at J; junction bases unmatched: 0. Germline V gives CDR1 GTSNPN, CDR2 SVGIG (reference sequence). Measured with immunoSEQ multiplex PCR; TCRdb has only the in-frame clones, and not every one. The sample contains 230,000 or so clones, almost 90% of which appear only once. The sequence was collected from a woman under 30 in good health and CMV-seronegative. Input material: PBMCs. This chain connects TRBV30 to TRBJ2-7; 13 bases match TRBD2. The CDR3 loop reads CAWSGLAGGEQYF. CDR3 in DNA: TGTGCCTGGAGTGGACTAGCGGGAGGCGAGCAGTACTTC.